The following is a T cell receptor (beta chain) sequence with its context. What it binds is not known. Each sample yielded at least 6 micrograms of PBMC total RNA. The sample comes from a study of blood T cells in healthy people across ages. Turning to the study itself: The template switching approach captured approximately one barcoded beta molecule for every two T cells.

Study conclusions and caveats: The study regarded diversity estimates from one million T cells as underestimates.

Using a J-beta primer mix together with a sample-barcoded 5' primer, a second PCR was run for roughly 6 to 11 cycles. Each sample provided no less than 3 million CDR3-containing paired-end reads. TCRdb independently ran MiXCR on the 5' RACE reads; one entry per CDR3 protein. The sample has more than 1,400,000 distinct CDR3 sequences; roughly 40% are singletons. This CDR3 spans 15 amino acids. Germline loops: CDR1 SNHLY, CDR2 FYNNEI. The V gene lost 9 bases and the J gene lost 4 bases, with 18 bases spanning the gap. The V and J genes are TRBV2 and TRBJ2-2; D possibly corresponds to TRBD2 (7 bases). This TCR derives from a young woman in good health. Sequenced: blood. DNA for the CDR3: TGTGCCAGAGGGGGTACGGGGGGCCCCACCGGGGAGCTGTTTTTT. Translated: CARGGTGGPTGELFF.